This passage covers 25 T cell receptor beta chains from one sample sequenced in a study. TCRdb called the 5' RACE reads again in MiXCR, with one record for every CDR3 protein. The sample has about 40,000 distinct CDR3 sequences, approximately 17% seen once. The sequencing input was naive CD4+ T cells sorted from a lymph node. Described subset: naive CD4+ T cells, CD4+CD45RA+CD25-. The receptors derive from a female donor with breast cancer.

The sample holds a few counts of this clonotype. The genes are TRBV20-1 and TRBJ2-6; D call uncertain. Germline assignment: CDR1 DFQATT and CDR2 SNEGSKA (reference sequence). This CDR3 is 13 amino acids long. V was pared by 3 bases and J by 4 bases, with 7 bases between. Here the CDR3 reads CSARRQGANVLTF. CDR3 nucleotide sequence: TGCAGTGCTAGGAGGCAAGGGGCCAACGTCCTGACTTTC.

This clonotype was seen only a few times. This rearrangement joins TRBV5-1 to TRBJ2-7; 10 bases are shared with TRBD1. Germline CDR1 is SGHRS and CDR2 is YFSETQ. The length of the CDR3 is 17 residues. Germline trimming cut 3 bases from V and 3 bases from J; bases unmatched to any gene: 12. The chain's CDR3 is CASSSPGQGLWSYEQYF. The CDR3 DNA reads TGCGCCAGCAGCTCCCCGGGACAGGGGTTATGGAGCTACGAGCAGTACTTC.

This chain joins TRBV29-1 and TRBJ2-3, with 11 bases aligning to TRBD2. CDR3 length: 14 amino acids. Trimming cost V 4 bases and J 4 bases; bases outside gene matches: 4. CDR1 and CDR2 (germline): SQVTM, ANQGSEA. As DNA, the CDR3 is TGCAGCGTTGCTAGCGGGAGGTACTCAGATACGCAGTATTTT. It encodes CSVASGRYSDTQYF.

The chain carries TRBV13 and TRBJ1-2; the D gene is possibly TRBD1 (5 bases). Germline values: CDR1 PRHDT, CDR2 FYEKMQ (reference sequence). V lost 2 bases and J lost 8, with 15 bases in between. The CDR3 is 14 amino acids. Written as DNA, the CDR3 is TGTGCCAGCAGCTTAACCGGGCAGGGAGGAGGCTACACCTTC. It encodes CASSLTGQGGGYTF.

This clonotype was counted between two and nine times. The V and J genes are TRBV7-2 and TRBJ1-2, with 7 bases aligning to TRBD1. The CDR3 is 14 amino acids. V was pared by 1 base and J by 7 bases, with 6 bases of the junction left unmatched. CDR1 is SGHTA and CDR2 is FQGNSA in the germline V gene. The CDR3 is CASSLGQGDRGYTF. Written as DNA, the CDR3 is TGTGCCAGCAGCTTAGGACAGGGAGACCGTGGCTACACCTTC. Combining the CDR3 with reference TRBV7-2 and TRBJ1-2 gives the whole variable domain GAGVSQSPSNKVTEKGKDVELRCDPISGHTALYWYRQSLGQGLEFLIYFQGNSAPDKSGLPSDRFSAERTGGSVSTLTIQRTQQEDSAVYLCASSLGQGDRGYTFGSGTRLTVV.

This clonotype was picked up a small number of times. The chain links TRBV6-6 to TRBJ1-2; 9 bases are a match to TRBD1. CDR1 MNHNY and CDR2 SVGAGI come from the germline V gene (reference sequence). Trimming cost V 6 bases and J 8 bases; bases outside gene matches: 7. This CDR3 is 13 amino acids long. The CDR3 spells CASRPGQGHGYTF. The CDR3 DNA follows: TGTGCCAGCAGACCCGGACAGGGGCACGGCTACACCTTC.

This clonotype was counted only a few times. The chain uses TRBV2 and TRBJ2-1; D ambiguous. V gave up 8 bases and J gave up 2 bases, with 16 bases separating them. From germline, CDR1 is SNHLY and CDR2 FYNNEI. This CDR3 region has 15 residues. CDR3 nucleotide sequence: TGTGCCAGCCGAAGGTCCGACTTGCCCTACAATGAGCAGTTCTTC. The encoded protein is CASRRSDLPYNEQFF.

Worth noting for this clonotype: A read error may explain this, as a much larger clone is one base away. Here the CDR3 omits its conserved ending phenylalanine or tryptophan, so a read error is the likely source. The V and J genes are TRBV9 and TRBJ1-2; no definite D call. The CDR3 extends over 12 amino acids. V was trimmed by 3 bases and J by 4 bases, leaving 7 bases between them. Germline CDR1 reads SGDLS; CDR2 reads YYNGEE. CDR3 residues: CASSAGSYGYTV. The CDR3 nucleotides are TGTGCCAGCAGCGCTGGCTCCTATGGCTACACCGTC.

The CDR3 DNA reads as TGTGCCAGCAGATGGCAGGGGGGCACTGAAGCTTTCTTT. Translating gives CASRWQGGTEAFF. The rearrangement joins TRBV6-1 to TRBJ1-1; TRBD1 matches at 7 bases. Germline CDR1 and CDR2: MNHNS and SASEGT. This CDR3 spans 13 amino acids. V lost 6 bases and J lost 4; bases outside the gene matches: 5.

This chain connects TRBV18 to TRBJ2-3, with unresolved D. The V end was cut by 5 bases, the J end by 6 bases, with 15 bases between. The V gene's germline CDR1 is KGHSH and CDR2 LQKENI. CDR3 size: 14 residues. CDR3 nucleotide sequence: TGTGCCAGCTCAGCTTTGCACCTTGTTGATACGCAGTATTTT. Protein: CASSALHLVDTQYF.

Notes on this clonotype: A much bigger clone sits one base away, suggesting this may be a read error. The chain recombines TRBV5-1 with TRBJ2-1; no firm D call. The germline V gene has CDR1 SGHRS and CDR2 YFSETQ. V was cut by 4 bases and J by 0 bases, with 8 bases left in between. The CDR3 consists of 14 residues. CDR3 sequence reads: CASSHANSYNEQFF. In DNA, the CDR3 is TGCGCCAGCAGCCACGCTAACTCCTACAATGAGCAGTTCTTC.

This sequence joins TRBV5-4 and TRBJ2-7, with D unresolved. V lost 0 bases and J 6 bases, leaving 13 bases between the germline ends. Germline loops: CDR1 SGHNT, CDR2 YYREEE (reference sequence). The CDR3 covers 14 residues. CDR3 nucleotides: TGTGCCAGCAGCTTGGTGGGCGAGGCAGCCGAGCAGTACTTC. Protein: CASSLVGEAAEQYF.

This clonotype was counted many times. The chain couples TRBV6-2 or TRBV6-3 to TRBJ2-2, with D hard to call. CDR3 length equals 13 residues. The V gene lost 3 bases and the J gene lost 5 bases, with 7 bases spanning the gap. In germline, CDR1 is MNHEY, CDR2 SVGEGT. The CDR3 nucleotides are TGTGCCAGCAGTTATTATAGTACCGGGGAGCTGTTTTTT. This gives the protein CASSYYSTGELFF.

This clonotype was observed at least ten times. The V call is TRBV7-2, the J call TRBJ1-1; 7 bases match TRBD1. V lost 2 bases to trimming and J lost 6 bases; unmatched junction nucleotides: 9. The CDR3 length is 15 residues. CDR1 and CDR2 (germline): SGHTA, FQGNSA. The CDR3 nucleotides read TGTGCCAGCAGCTTAACTCCAGGGGGGTCCCCTGAAGCTTTCTTT. Translating it yields CASSLTPGGSPEAFF.

This clonotype was observed a few times. This sequence joins TRBV10-3 and TRBJ2-5; D remains unclear. The V end was cut by 3 bases, the J end by 0 bases, with 5 bases between. CDR3 length equals 13 residues. The V gene's germline CDR1 is ENHRY and CDR2 SYGVKD. The CDR3, as DNA: TGTGCCATCAGTGAACCAAACCAAGAGACCCAGTACTTC. It encodes CAISEPNQETQYF.

The chain recombines TRBV5-1 with TRBJ2-7, with D maybe TRBD1 (5 bases). The V and J ends lost 7 bases and 3 bases respectively, with 14 bases between them. The germline gives CDR1 SGHRS, CDR2 YFSETQ. CDR3 size: 13 residues. The CDR3 coding sequence is TGCGCCAGCGGGATTCCAGGGAACTACGAGCAGTACTTC. Its translation is CASGIPGNYEQYF.

This clonotype was observed many times. The chain joins TRBV7-2 to TRBJ1-2; D remains ambiguous. There are 13 residues in the CDR3. Germline CDR1 and CDR2: SGHTA and FQGNSA. The V end lost 4 bases, the J end lost 5 bases, and 11 bases lay between the germline ends. Written as DNA, the CDR3 is TGTGCCAGCAGCTCCTCGGGTATTTATGGCTACACCTTC. It is translated as CASSSSGIYGYTF. Full variable domain (missing parts from reference TRBV7-2 and TRBJ1-2): GAGVSQSPSNKVTEKGKDVELRCDPISGHTALYWYRQSLGQGLEFLIYFQGNSAPDKSGLPSDRFSAERTGGSVSTLTIQRTQQEDSAVYLCASSSSGIYGYTFGSGTRLTVV.

This clonotype came up a few times. The chain is built from TRBV7-6 and TRBJ2-7; D unresolved. Germline assignment: CDR1 SGHVS and CDR2 FNYEAQ. V was shortened by 5 bases and J by 2 bases, with 19 bases between the two germline ends. This CDR3 comprises 16 residues. The CDR3 protein is CASSITSQVETYEQYF. Here the CDR3 DNA reads TGTGCCAGCAGCATTACATCGCAGGTGGAAACCTACGAGCAGTACTTC.

This clonotype was seen only a few times. The J gene is TRBJ2-5, the V gene TRBV20-1; tentatively, D is TRBD2 (7 bases). Germline CDR1 DFQATT, CDR2 SNEGSKA (reference sequence). The CDR3 runs to 12 residues. Trimming left V 5 bases short and J 4 bases short, with 11 bases between. The DNA for the CDR3 is TGCAGTGCTCAAGGGGGGGCAGAGACCCAGTACTTC. Its protein product is CSAQGGAETQYF.

This clonotype was seen more than once but under ten times. The V and J genes are TRBV7-2 and TRBJ2-1; D is possibly TRBD1 (5 bases). The CDR3 is 16 amino acids. V was trimmed by 1 base and J by 2 bases, leaving 12 bases between them. The germline CDR1 and CDR2 sequences are SGHTA and FQGNSA. The CDR3 DNA sequence: TGTGCCAGCAGCTTAGTCCACAGGACCACCTACAATGAGCAGTTCTTC. This sequence encodes CASSLVHRTTYNEQFF.

The rearrangement links TRBV3-1 to TRBJ2-7; D remains unclear. The CDR3 runs to 12 residues. Trimming left V 4 bases short and J 0 bases short, with 4 bases between. Germline V CDR1 and CDR2: LGHDT, YNNKEL (reference sequence). This CDR3 is CASSPASYEQYF. The CDR3 DNA reads as TGTGCCAGCAGCCCAGCCTCCTACGAGCAGTACTTC.

This clonotype has more than one count but fewer than ten. The CDR3 protein is CASSPQGRSPLHF. In DNA, the CDR3 is TGTGCCAGCAGTCCCCAGGGCAGATCACCCCTCCACTTT. The J gene is TRBJ1-6, the V gene TRBV7-2, with D possibly being TRBD1 (5 bases). The CDR3 has 13 amino acids. Per the germline V gene, CDR1 is SGHTA and CDR2 is FQGNSA. Trimming pared 6 bases from V and 10 bases from J, leaving 13 bases between. The full variable domain, with the rest looked up from reference TRBV7-2 and TRBJ1-6, is GAGVSQSPSNKVTEKGKDVELRCDPISGHTALYWYRQSLGQGLEFLIYFQGNSAPDKSGLPSDRFSAERTGGSVSTLTIQRTQQEDSAVYLCASSPQGRSPLHFGNGTRLTVT.

This clonotype was detected ten times or more. This chain joins TRBV27 and TRBJ1-1; D possibly corresponds to TRBD1 (5 bases). V lost 7 bases, J lost 1 base, and 16 bases lay in between. Germline lookup yields CDR1 MNHEY and CDR2 SMNVEV (reference sequence). The CDR3 runs to 15 residues. CDR3 nucleotides: TGTGCCAGCATGGAGGGGATGTGGTCGAACACTGAAGCTTTCTTT. Translating it yields CASMEGMWSNTEAFF.

This clonotype was seen many times. The chain links TRBV20-1 to TRBJ1-1, with TRBD1 as a possible D gene (6 bases). V was clipped by 4 bases and J by 5 bases, with 20 bases between them. There are 15 residues in the CDR3. From germline, CDR1 is DFQATT and CDR2 SNEGSKA (reference sequence). The CDR3 sequence is CSATNPRGGQTEAFF. In DNA form, the CDR3 reads TGCAGTGCTACAAACCCCCGGGGGGGCCAAACTGAAGCTTTCTTT.

In regard to this clonotype: A single base separates this from a much larger clone, so it may be a read error. V and J are TRBV5-1 and TRBJ2-5, with TRBD2 as a possible D gene (6 bases). CDR3 size: 15 residues. In germline, CDR1 is SGHRS, CDR2 YFSETQ. The V gene lost 4 bases and the J gene lost 5 bases, with 18 bases spanning the gap. The CDR3 loop is CASSPRLVVRETQYF. CDR3 bases: TGCGCCAGCAGCCCGAGACTAGTGGTTAGGGAGACCCAGTACTTC.